These 9 T cell receptor beta chains came from one sample sequenced in a study of metastatic and nonmetastatic thyroid tumors. All patients were untreated before thyroid surgery. TCRdb re-clonotyped the PCR reads through MiXCR. The sample has 35,000 to 50,000 clones, about 15% seen once; the top ten hold more than 9%. The sample was tumor tissue. Receptors were obtained from a female donor with papillary thyroid cancer or a benign thyroid nodule (not recorded which). Some clones in this sample may be carry-over from other donors' samples.

This clone was picked up many times. This chain links TRBV3-1 with TRBJ2-7; D tentatively fits TRBD1 or TRBD2 (5 bases each). There are 13 residues in the CDR3. Germline assignment: CDR1 LGHDT and CDR2 YNNKEL (reference sequence). V was shortened by 1 base and J by 6 bases, with 10 bases between the two germline ends. CDR3 nucleotides: TGTGCCAGCAGCCAAGTCCCAGGGACCGAGCAGTACTTC. It codes for CASSQVPGTEQYF.

This clone was found many times. Other DNA sequences from this sample encode an identical CDR3 as well. The V and J genes are TRBV24-1 and TRBJ2-7; possibly TRBD2 for D (5 bases). This CDR3 is built from 12 residues. Germline V lookup: CDR1 KGHDR, CDR2 SFDVKD. Trimming removed 5 bases from V and 1 base from J, with 5 bases in between. The CDR3 sequence is CATSAGSYEQYF. The CDR3 coding sequence is TGTGCCACCAGTGCGGGATCCTACGAGCAGTACTTC.

This clone occurred many times. This chain joins TRBV12-3 or TRBV12-4 and TRBJ2-3, with 12 bases matching TRBD2. J lost 4 bases, V lost 6 bases, and 11 bases had no gene match. CDR3 size: 17 residues. DNA of the CDR3: TGTGCCAGCAGCCCACGACTACTAGCGGGAGGATCAGATACGCAGTATTTT. Protein product: CASSPRLLAGGSDTQYF.

Remarks on this clone: Given a much more abundant clone one base away, this may be a read error. The chain is built from TRBV5-6 and TRBJ1-5; perhaps TRBD1 as D (6 bases). The CDR3 sequence is 15 residues long. In germline, CDR1 is SGHDT, CDR2 YYEEEE. In DNA form, the CDR3 reads TGTGCCAGCAGCTTGGCTACAGGGACTATTCAGCCCCGGCATTTT. Translation gives CASSLATGTIQPRHF. Full variable domain (rest looked up from reference TRBV5-6 and TRBJ1-5): DAGVTQSPTHLIKTRGQQVTLRCSPKSGHDTVSWYQQALGQGPQFIFQYYEEEERQRGNFPDRFSGHQFPNYSSELNVNALLLGDSALYLCASSLATGTIQPRHFGDGTRLSIL.

In this sample, this clone turned up many times. V is TRBV7-9 and J is TRBJ1-4; TRBD1 aligns across 7 bases. Germline-derived CDR1 and CDR2 are SEHNR and FQNEAQ (reference sequence). With 4 bases clipped from V and 3 bases from J, the junction kept 5 bases outside the gene matches. CDR3 length: 15 residues. The CDR3 nucleotides read TGTGCCAGCAGCTCACAGGGGCCCGCTAATGAAAAACTGTTTTTT. As protein: CASSSQGPANEKLFF.

The genes are TRBV19 and TRBJ2-5; 9 nucleotides align to TRBD1. CDR3 size: 14 residues. Germline V CDR1 and CDR2: LNHDA, SQIVND (reference sequence). The V segment lost 7 bases and the J segment 4 bases; nucleotides outside the gene matches: 7. CDR3 residues: CASNDRGIVETQYF. The CDR3 region has the DNA TGTGCCAGTAACGACAGGGGGATCGTAGAGACCCAGTACTTC.

This clone was seen a few times. This chain connects TRBV30 to TRBJ2-3, with D tentatively TRBD2 (6 bases). CDR3 size: 15 residues. The V and J ends lost 0 bases and 0 bases respectively, with 10 bases between them. Germline V lookup: CDR1 GTSNPN, CDR2 SVGIG (reference sequence). This chain's CDR3 is CAWSVAGGSTDTQYF. The CDR3 nucleotides read TGTGCCTGGAGTGTAGCGGGTGGGAGCACAGATACGCAGTATTTT. Supplemented by reference TRBV30 and TRBJ2-3, the full variable domain reads SQTIHQWPATLVQPVGSPLSLECTVEGTSNPNLYWYRQAAGRGLQLLFYSVGIGQISSEVPQNLSASRPQDRQFILSSKKLLLSDSGFYLCAWSVAGGSTDTQYFGPGTRLTVL.

Details on this clone: A single base separates this from a much larger clone, so it may be a read error. The chain employs TRBV20-1 and TRBJ2-3; possibly TRBD1 for D (5 bases). Germline-derived CDR1 and CDR2 are DFQATT and SNEGSKA (reference sequence). The V and J ends lost 6 bases and 7 bases respectively, with 20 bases between them. The CDR3 runs to 14 residues. CDR3 sequence (DNA): TGCAGTGCCAACGGACATCCTTCGTTGAATACGCAGTATTTT. The encoded protein is CSANGHPSLNTQYF.

This clone was observed at least ten times. This chain's CDR3 is CASSFQGQETQYF. The CDR3 DNA is TGTGCCAGCAGTTTCCAGGGGCAAGAGACCCAGTACTTC. V and J are TRBV6-2 or TRBV6-3 and TRBJ2-5, with a tentative D call TRBD1 (6 bases). From germline, CDR1 is MNHEY and CDR2 SVGEGT. CDR3 length: 13 residues. V was cut by 4 bases and J by 2 bases, with 8 bases left in between.